The source of this T cell receptor beta chain is a study of T cell responses to AZD1222 COVID-19 vaccine. TCRdb keeps only in-frame clones here, not all; method: immunoSEQ multiplex PCR. The sample lists about 150,000 clones, approximately 92% occurring once. CDR3 length: 14 residues. The germline V gene has CDR1 MGHDK and CDR2 SYGVNS. Deletions cut 3 bases from V and 2 bases from J, with 11 bases between. Specimen: peripheral blood, collected 28 days after the second AZD1222 dose. This clonotype was obtained from an adult who received the AZD1222 COVID-19 vaccine. V and J are TRBV25-1 and TRBJ2-7, with D possibly called TRBD1 or TRBD2 (7 bases each). CDR3 nucleotides: TGTGCCAGCAGTGAGACAGGGAGGGCCTACGAGCAGTACTTC. Translation gives CASSETGRAYEQYF.